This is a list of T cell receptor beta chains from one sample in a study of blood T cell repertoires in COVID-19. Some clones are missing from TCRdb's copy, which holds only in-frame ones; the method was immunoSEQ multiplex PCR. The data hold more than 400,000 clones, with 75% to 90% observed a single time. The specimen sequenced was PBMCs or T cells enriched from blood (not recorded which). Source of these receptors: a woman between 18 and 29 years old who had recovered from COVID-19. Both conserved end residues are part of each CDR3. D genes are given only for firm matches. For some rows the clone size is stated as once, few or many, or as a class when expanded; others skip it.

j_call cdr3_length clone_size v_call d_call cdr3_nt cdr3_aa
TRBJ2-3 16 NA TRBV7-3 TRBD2 TGTGCCAGCAGCTTAAACCTAGCGGGGGTCACAGATACGCAGTATTTT CASSLNLAGVTDTQYF
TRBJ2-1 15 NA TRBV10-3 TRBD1 TGTGCCATCAGCCCACCGGACAGGGAAGGTCATGAGCAGTTCTTC CAISPPDREGHEQFF
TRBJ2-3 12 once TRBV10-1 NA TGCGCCAGCAGTGGACAGATGGCTACGCAGTATTTT CASSGQMATQYF
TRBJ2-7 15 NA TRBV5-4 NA TGTGCCAGCAGCTTAGAACTAGCAGAAACCTACGAGCAGTACTTC CASSLELAETYEQYF
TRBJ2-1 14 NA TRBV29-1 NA TGCAGCGTTGTTTACGGCCCGGGGGAAAATGAGCAGTTCTTC CSVVYGPGENEQFF
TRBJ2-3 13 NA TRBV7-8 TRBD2 TGTGCCAGCAGCGATCGGACTAGGGATACGCAGTATTTT CASSDRTRDTQYF
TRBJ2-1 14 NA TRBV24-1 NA TGTGCCACCAGTGATACCCGGGACTTCGTTCCCCAGTTCTTC CATSDTRDFVPQFF
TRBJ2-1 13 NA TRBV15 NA TGTGCCACCAGCAGAGAATTAGCCAATGAGCAGTTCTTC CATSRELANEQFF
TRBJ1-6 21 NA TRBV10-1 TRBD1 TGCGCCAGCAGTGAGGCCGAAGGTCTTGGGACAGGGAACAGGGTCGGATCACCCCTCCACTTT CASSEAEGLGTGNRVGSPLHF
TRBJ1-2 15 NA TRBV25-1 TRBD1 TGTGCCAGCAGTGAATTAGGGACAGACATCTATGGCTACACCTTC CASSELGTDIYGYTF